This section outlines one T cell receptor (beta chain) sequence together with its context. The antigen remains unidentified. The ends lost 10 bases at V and 8 bases at J; junction bases unmatched: 12. The CDR3 has 14 residues. The germline gives CDR1 SEHNR, CDR2 FQNEAQ (reference sequence). The data were taken from a study of T cell repertoires in cytomegalovirus infection. Overall study: An indication of both CMV infection and matching HLA type came from public TCR beta signatures. The study, taken as a whole, reports: Cumulative public TCR beta family frequency identified carriers of CMV plus the relevant HLA. Ex vivo responses were dominated by HLA-C-restricted CMV-specific TCR beta clonotypes.

TCRdb reanalysed the reads using MiXCR and keeps one entry per CDR3 protein. The sample includes about 360,000 distinct CDR3 sequences, around 18% of them seen just once. The chain employs TRBV7-9 and TRBJ1-4; 8 positions agree with TRBD1. Sequencing input: PBMCs. This TCR derives from a human donor in good health (CMV status not recorded). Some clones in this sample may be carry-over from other donors' samples. In DNA, the CDR3 is TGTGCCACCACCCAGGGGGCGACTGAGGAAAAACTGTTTTTT. This encodes CATTQGATEEKLFF. The full variable domain, its missing parts supplied by reference TRBV7-9 and TRBJ1-4, is DTGVSQNPRHKITKRGQNVTFRCDPISEHNRLYWYRQTLGQGPEFLTYFQNEAQLEKSRLLSDRFSAERPKGSFSTLEIQRTEQGDSAMYLCATTQGATEEKLFFGSGTQLSVL.